The clone carrying this TCR beta chain was detected only once. Clones were read by immunoSEQ multiplex PCR, and TCRdb kept only the in-frame ones, dropping some. The sample shows 53,000 or so clones, just over 90% of them seen only once. The data were obtained in a study of T cells in localized non-small cell lung cancer. The V end was cut by 4 bases, the J end by 3 bases, with 9 bases between. In germline, CDR1 is SGHVS, CDR2 FQNEAQ. This CDR3 has 13 amino acids. The chain uses TRBV7-8 and TRBJ2-5; unclear D gene. The receptor was isolated from a man aged 35 to 69 with stage I lung adenocarcinoma. Material: peripheral blood, obtained before any cancer treatment. The CDR3 region is CASSSGWEETQYF. As DNA, the CDR3 is TGTGCCAGCAGCTCGGGTTGGGAAGAGACCCAGTACTTC.